The clone carrying this T cell receptor beta chain was observed a handful of times. Antigen specificity is unknown. Via MiXCR, TCRdb re-called the RT-PCR reads, giving one row per CDR3 protein. The sample lists under 950,000 distinct CDR3 sequences; 21% were seen once. The sample belongs to a study of response to subunit inactivated influenza vaccine. Study outcomes and limitations: Only a handful of new T cells, the authors suggested, are recruited with each seasonal influenza vaccination.

The CDR3 has 12 amino acids. The V end lost 1 base, the J end lost 7 bases, and 9 bases lay between the germline ends. Germline loops: CDR1 SGHNT, CDR2 YYREEE (reference sequence). The sequence was collected from a man aged 45-65 years who received an inactivated influenza vaccine. This chain links TRBV5-4 with TRBJ2-7, with a weak D call TRBD2 (5 bases). Sequencing was performed on PBMCs from blood, taken around 5 days after vaccination. The CDR3, as DNA: TGTGCCAGCAGCTTGCAAGAGCGGGAGCAGTACTTC. Encoded protein: CASSLQEREQYF.